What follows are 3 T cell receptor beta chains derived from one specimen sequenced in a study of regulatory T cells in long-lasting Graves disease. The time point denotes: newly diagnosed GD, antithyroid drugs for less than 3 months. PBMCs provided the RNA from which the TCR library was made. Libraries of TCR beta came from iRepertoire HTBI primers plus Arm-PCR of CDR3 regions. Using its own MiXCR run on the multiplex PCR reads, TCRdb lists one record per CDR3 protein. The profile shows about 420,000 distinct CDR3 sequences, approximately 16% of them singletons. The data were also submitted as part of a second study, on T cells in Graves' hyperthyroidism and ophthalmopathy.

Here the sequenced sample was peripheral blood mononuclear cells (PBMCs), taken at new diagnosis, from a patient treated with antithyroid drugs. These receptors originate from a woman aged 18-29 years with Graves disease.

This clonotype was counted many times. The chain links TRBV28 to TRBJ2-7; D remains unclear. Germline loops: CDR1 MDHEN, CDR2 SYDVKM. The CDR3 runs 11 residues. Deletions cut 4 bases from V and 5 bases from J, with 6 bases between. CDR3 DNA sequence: TGTGCCAGCAGTTCCACAGACGAGCAGTACTTC. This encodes CASSSTDEQYF.

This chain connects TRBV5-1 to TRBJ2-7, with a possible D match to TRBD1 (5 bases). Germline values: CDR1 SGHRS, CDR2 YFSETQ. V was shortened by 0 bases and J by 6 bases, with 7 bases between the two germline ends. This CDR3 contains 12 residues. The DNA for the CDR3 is TGCGCCAGCAGCTTGGGGACATCCGAGCAGTACTTC. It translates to CASSLGTSEQYF.

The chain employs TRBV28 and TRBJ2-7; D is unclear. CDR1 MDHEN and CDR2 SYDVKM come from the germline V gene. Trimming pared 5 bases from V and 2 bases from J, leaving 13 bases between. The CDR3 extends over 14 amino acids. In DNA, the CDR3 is TGTGCCAGCAGTCTGGTCAGGCCCCCCTACGAGCAGTACTTC. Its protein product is CASSLVRPPYEQYF.